This is a list of T cell receptor beta chains from one sample in a study of control samples from healthy donors and cancer patients. The protocol was immunoSEQ multiplex PCR, while the TCRdb copy is restricted to in-frame clones and leaves out a portion. The table lists around 100,000 clones, about 88% of them singletons. Material for sequencing was blood. All receptors derive from a woman between 45 and 65 years old in good health. Both conserved end residues are part of each CDR3. D genes are given only for firm matches. Size is omitted from some rows. Given values are once, few, many or a class for expanded clones.

j_call: TRBJ2-6; v_call: TRBV6-5; clone_size: -; d_call: -; cdr3_nt: TGTGCCAGCAGTTACAGCTCTGGGGCCAACGTCCTGACTTTC; cdr3_aa: CASSYSSGANVLTF
j_call: TRBJ2-1; v_call: TRBV15; clone_size: -; d_call: TRBD2; cdr3_nt: TGTGCCACCAGCAGAGAGGGACTATCCGCCTCCTACAATGAGCAGTTCTTC; cdr3_aa: CATSREGLSASYNEQFF
j_call: TRBJ2-5; v_call: TRBV5-4; clone_size: -; d_call: -; cdr3_nt: TGTGCCAGCAGCTTGGTCGGCAGTCAAGAGACCCAGTACTTC; cdr3_aa: CASSLVGSQETQYF
j_call: TRBJ2-3; v_call: TRBV24-1; clone_size: -; d_call: -; cdr3_nt: TGTGCCACCTCCCGGGACTGGAGCACAGATACGCAGTATTTT; cdr3_aa: CATSRDWSTDTQYF
j_call: TRBJ2-1; v_call: TRBV5-8; clone_size: -; d_call: -; cdr3_nt: TGTGCCAGCAGCTTGCGGATAGCGGCGATCTCCTACAATGAGCAGTTCTTC; cdr3_aa: CASSLRIAAISYNEQFF
j_call: TRBJ2-1; v_call: TRBV18; clone_size: -; d_call: -; cdr3_nt: TGTGCCAGCTCACGACAAAGACAGAGAGTATGGACAAGCTCCTACAATGAGCAGTTCTTC; cdr3_aa: CASSRQRQRVWTSSYNEQFF
j_call: TRBJ2-1; v_call: TRBV30; clone_size: -; d_call: -; cdr3_nt: TGTGCCCGCTCAGTGGACAATAATTTCGATGAGCAGTTCTTC; cdr3_aa: CARSVDNNFDEQFF
j_call: TRBJ2-1; v_call: TRBV29-1; clone_size: -; d_call: TRBD1; cdr3_nt: TGCAGCGTTGATCGACAGGGGGATGAGCAGTTCTTC; cdr3_aa: CSVDRQGDEQFF
j_call: TRBJ1-2; v_call: TRBV16; clone_size: -; d_call: TRBD1; cdr3_nt: TGTGCCAGCAGCCAGACAGGGGGGCCTAACTATGGCTACACCTTC; cdr3_aa: CASSQTGGPNYGYTF
j_call: TRBJ2-3; v_call: TRBV18; clone_size: -; d_call: -; cdr3_nt: TGTGCCAGCTCACCGGACTCGGATGGGGATACGCAGTATTTT; cdr3_aa: CASSPDSDGDTQYF
j_call: TRBJ1-3; v_call: TRBV5-1; clone_size: -; d_call: -; cdr3_nt: TGCGCCAGCAGGCCCGGGACCTCGGGAAACACCATATATTTT; cdr3_aa: CASRPGTSGNTIYF
j_call: TRBJ1-4; v_call: TRBV5-1; clone_size: -; d_call: -; cdr3_nt: TGCGCCAGCAGCCTATGGACCCTGGGAGGTGAAAAACTGTTTTTT; cdr3_aa: CASSLWTLGGEKLFF
j_call: TRBJ1-6; v_call: TRBV10-1; clone_size: -; d_call: -; cdr3_nt: TGCGCCAGCAGTGCTGGCAGGGGAGGCCCTTTTTTTAATTCACCCCTCCACTTT; cdr3_aa: CASSAGRGGPFFNSPLHF
j_call: TRBJ2-7; v_call: TRBV6-5; clone_size: -; d_call: -; cdr3_nt: TGTGCCAGCAGTTGGGACAGAGGGACTCTAGGGGAGCAGTACTTC; cdr3_aa: CASSWDRGTLGEQYF
j_call: TRBJ1-5; v_call: TRBV30; clone_size: -; d_call: -; cdr3_nt: TGTGCCTGCGAGACACACCCAAATCAGCCCCAGCATTTT; cdr3_aa: CACETHPNQPQHF
j_call: TRBJ1-5; v_call: TRBV3-1/TRBV3-2; clone_size: -; d_call: -; cdr3_nt: TGTGCCAGCAGCCAAGGAGGGCAGCCCCAGCATTTT; cdr3_aa: CASSQGGQPQHF
j_call: TRBJ2-3; v_call: TRBV7-3; clone_size: -; d_call: -; cdr3_nt: TGTGCCAGCAGCCGCCAGGGACTGGGGGTGGATACGCAGTATTTT; cdr3_aa: CASSRQGLGVDTQYF
j_call: TRBJ2-1; v_call: TRBV19; clone_size: -; d_call: TRBD2; cdr3_nt: TGTGCCAGTAGTAAGGGGGCGCTAGCGGGAGTCACGAATGAGCAGTTCTTC; cdr3_aa: CASSKGALAGVTNEQFF
j_call: TRBJ2-7; v_call: TRBV7-9; clone_size: -; d_call: -; cdr3_nt: TGTGCCAGCAGCTCTGGACAGCTCTACGAGCAGTACTTC; cdr3_aa: CASSSGQLYEQYF
j_call: TRBJ1-5; v_call: TRBV5-5; clone_size: few; d_call: -; cdr3_nt: TGTGCCAGCAGCTTGATTACGGAGAATCAGCCCCAGCATTTT; cdr3_aa: CASSLITENQPQHF
j_call: TRBJ2-2; v_call: TRBV11-3; clone_size: -; d_call: -; cdr3_nt: TGTGCCAGCAGCTTAGGGGACGGTTCGTACGGGGACACCGGGGAGCTGTTTTTT; cdr3_aa: CASSLGDGSYGDTGELFF
j_call: TRBJ2-5; v_call: TRBV5-1; clone_size: -; d_call: -; cdr3_nt: TGCGCCAGCAGCTTGGAGGGGCTCGAGGCCCAGTACTTC; cdr3_aa: CASSLEGLEAQYF